This is a list of T cell receptor beta chains from one sample in a study of CD4 and CD8 cells across lung adenocarcinoma regions. TCRdb re-called the PCR reads through MiXCR, storing one row per CDR3 protein. The data contain approximately 9,600 distinct CDR3 sequences, 51% of them singletons. The sequenced sample consisted of CD4+ T cells from the margin of a lung tumor. The receptors shown here come from a male donor with lung adenocarcinoma. The CD4 and CD8 labels of this study may be unreliable. Both conserved end residues are part of each CDR3. The order of the fields is V gene, clone size, J gene, D gene, CDR3 DNA, CDR3 protein. A D gene is named only where the DNA matches it firmly. Only some rows state a clone size, as once, few, many or a class for expanded clones.

>TRBV4-3|few|TRBJ2-2|.
TGCGCCAGCAGCCACGACCTGACGAACACCGGGGAGCTGTTTTTT
CASSHDLTNTGELFF
>TRBV20-1|.|TRBJ2-1|TRBD1
TGCAGTGCTAGAGAAGACAGGGTCAACAATGAGCAGTTCTTC
CSAREDRVNNEQFF
>TRBV27|many|TRBJ2-3|TRBD2
TGTGCCAGCAGTTTCCGGGGGGGCCAGTATTTT
CASSFRGGQYF
>TRBV30|few|TRBJ2-3|.
TGTGCCTGGAGTGAGGGGAGCACAGATACGCAGTATTTT
CAWSEGSTDTQYF
>TRBV6-1|many|TRBJ2-5|.
TGTGCCAGCGGGGGGGGGCAGGGGGCACGTCTGTGGGGCGAGACCCAGTACTTC
CASGGGQGARLWGETQYF
>TRBV4-1|many|TRBJ1-1|.
TGCGCCAGCAGCCAGGAGGCGGGGGACACTGAAGCTTTCTTT
CASSQEAGDTEAFF
>TRBV11-3|.|TRBJ2-7|.
TGTGCCAGCAGCGCGACCCGACAATTTCGCGAGCAGTACTTC
CASSATRQFREQYF
>TRBV10-2|few|TRBJ2-5|.
TGCGCCAGCAGTGACCCGTCCAACCTTTGGGAGCAGTACTTC
CASSDPSNLWEQYF
>TRBV20-1|few|TRBJ2-5|TRBD2
TGCAGTGCTAGAGATCCTAGCGGGGGGTACCAAGAGACCCAGTACTTC
CSARDPSGGYQETQYF
>TRBV27|.|TRBJ2-4|.
TGTGCCAGCAGTTTATCCGTTAGGCTAATAAAAAACATTCAGTACTTC
CASSLSVRLIKNIQYF
>TRBV4-1|few|TRBJ2-7|.
TGCGCCAGCAGCCAGGGGAATGAGCAGTACTTC
CASSQGNEQYF
>TRBV28|medium-sized|TRBJ2-4|TRBD2
TGTGCCAGCAGTGACCTTGGTGGGATAGCGGGGGCCCTAGCCAAAAACATTCAGTACTTC
CASSDLGGIAGALAKNIQYF
>TRBV27|.|TRBJ2-1|TRBD1
TGTGCCAGCAACACCGACAGGGGGATTTACAATGAGCAGTTCTTC
CASNTDRGIYNEQFF
>TRBV12-3/TRBV12-4|.|TRBJ2-1|TRBD2
TGTGCCACCGTAGCGGGGGACAATGAGCAGTTCTTC
CATVAGDNEQFF
>TRBV6-1|.|TRBJ2-1|TRBD1
TGTGCCAGCAGAATCACGGGACAGGGGAACAATGAGCAGTTCTTC
CASRITGQGNNEQFF
>TRBV6-1|few|TRBJ2-5|.
TGTGCCAGCAGTGACAGTCACTTCGAGACCCAGTACTTC
CASSDSHFETQYF
>TRBV5-1|.|TRBJ2-1|.
TGCGCCAGCAGCTATTCCTCGGGGGCTTCCTACAATGAGCAGTTCTTC
CASSYSSGASYNEQFF
>TRBV5-1|few|TRBJ2-1|TRBD2
TGCGCCAGCAGCTTAATGGGACTAGCGGGAGGTTACTCCTACAATGAGCAGTTCTTC
CASSLMGLAGGYSYNEQFF
>TRBV4-3|.|TRBJ1-3|.
TGCGCCAGCAGCCAAGATGACAGGCGAAACACCATATATTTT
CASSQDDRRNTIYF
>TRBV12-3/TRBV12-4|.|TRBJ1-1|.
TGTGCCAGCAGGGGCGAGACGGGAGAAGCTTTCTTT
CASRGETGEAFF
>TRBV6-1|few|TRBJ2-1|TRBD1
TGTGCCAGCCTGAGACAGGGGGCGAATGAGCAGTTCTTT
CASLRQGANEQFF
>TRBV6-5|medium-sized|TRBJ2-2|.
TGTGCCAGCAGTTACCGTGACGCCGGGGAGCTGTTTTTT
CASSYRDAGELFF
>TRBV6-1|.|TRBJ2-1|TRBD2
TGTGCCAGCGTATCACTAGCGGAATCCTACAATGAGCAGTTCTTC
CASVSLAESYNEQFF
>TRBV10-3|few|TRBJ2-2|.
TGTGCCATCAGTGACCCCCCGGAGGGGGCGGGCACCGGGGAGCTGTTTTTT
CAISDPPEGAGTGELFF
>TRBV6-1|.|TRBJ2-5|.
TGTGCGGGCAGTGGGGGCCGGGGCCAAGAGACCCAGTACTTC
CAGSGGRGQETQYF
>TRBV11-3|few|TRBJ2-1|.
TGTGCCAGCAGCTTAGCGGCTTCCTACAATGAGCAGTTCTTC
CASSLAASYNEQFF
>TRBV6-1|.|TRBJ2-3|.
TGTGCCAGCAGCCAGTTATGGGGGGGCAACACAGATACGCAGTATTTT
CASSQLWGGNTDTQYF